These 22 T cell receptor beta chains originate from one sample sequenced in a study of T cells in Graves' hyperthyroidism and ophthalmopathy. From RNA transcripts, TCR beta CDR3 regions were amplified. When the TCR CDR3 underwent first-round RT-PCR, the HTBI primer set was used. From the multiplex PCR reads, TCRdb called clonotypes with MiXCR, one entry per CDR3 protein. The sample has 600,000 to 800,000 distinct CDR3 sequences; under 45% are singletons. Input material: blood. The origin of the receptors is a woman in her thirties or forties with Graves' hyperthyroidism.

This rearrangement joins TRBV6-5 to TRBJ2-2; no definite D call. The length of the CDR3 is 13 residues. CDR1 is MNHEY, CDR2 SVGAGI, per germline. Trimming cost V 6 bases and J 4 bases, with 9 bases left between them. CDR3 residues: CASRRGPTGELFF. CDR3 in DNA: TGTGCCAGCAGGAGAGGACCCACCGGGGAGCTGTTTTTT.

The genes are TRBV9 and TRBJ2-6; 7 nucleotides align to TRBD2. This CDR3 is 18 amino acids long. Germline loops: CDR1 SGDLS, CDR2 YYNGEE. V lost 3 bases to trimming and J lost 0 bases; unmatched junction nucleotides: 9. The CDR3 reads CASSASGGGVSGANVLTF. The CDR3 DNA reads TGTGCCAGCAGCGCAAGTGGGGGAGGGGTCTCTGGGGCCAACGTCCTGACTTTC.

On this clonotype: This may be a read error, as it is one base from a much larger clone. This chain's CDR3 is CASGRPGEEYF. As DNA, the CDR3 is TGTGCCAGCGGACGCCCCGGGGAGGAGTACTTC. This chain joins TRBV7-9 and TRBJ2-7; D is possibly TRBD2 (6 bases). The germline V gene has CDR1 SEHNR and CDR2 FQNEAQ (reference sequence). The V gene lost 8 bases and the J gene lost 11 bases, with 16 bases spanning the gap. The CDR3 runs to 11 residues.

In this sample, this clonotype turned up many times. The junction departs from the called germline gene at one end, perhaps through a read error. The J gene is TRBJ1-3, the V gene TRBV10-3; no clear D gene. CDR1 and CDR2 from the germline V gene are ENHRY and SYGVKD. The CDR3 totals 13 residues. DNA for the CDR3: TGTGCCATCACGCGTGACACGGGAAACACCACATATTTT. It yields the protein CAITRDTGNTTYF.

Remarks on this clonotype: The conserved phenylalanine or tryptophan normally closing the CDR3 is absent here, so this likely arose from a read error. The V call is TRBV29-1, the J call TRBJ2-5, with unresolved D. The CDR3 is made up of 13 amino acids. The germline CDR1 and CDR2 sequences are SQVTM and ANQGSEA. CDR3 nucleotide sequence: TGCAGCGTTGCGTCCAGCTCACAAGAGATCCAGTACCTC. It translates to CSVASSSQEIQYL.

This chain uses TRBV28 with TRBJ1-2, with D possibly matching TRBD1 (5 bases). The V gene lost 4 bases and the J gene lost 4 bases, with 10 bases spanning the gap. Germline V lookup: CDR1 MDHEN, CDR2 SYDVKM. CDR3 length equals 13 residues. Written as DNA, the CDR3 is TGTGCCAGCAGTTACCGACAGCTCTATGGCTACACCTTC. The encoded protein is CASSYRQLYGYTF.

This clonotype was picked up a small number of times. This chain links TRBV7-2 with TRBJ1-3; 9 positions match TRBD1. The CDR3 runs to 16 residues. The V and J ends lost 5 bases and 0 bases, in that order; junction bases with no gene match: 5. Germline values: CDR1 SGHTA, CDR2 FQGNSA. The CDR3 protein is CASSAQGAASGNTIYF. In DNA, the CDR3 is TGTGCCAGCAGCGCACAGGGGGCCGCCTCTGGAAACACCATATATTTT.

This clonotype occurred many times. The chain carries TRBV7-8 and TRBJ1-5; no definite D call. Trimming took 1 base from V and 6 from J, leaving 7 bases between them. Germline lookup yields CDR1 SGHVS and CDR2 FQNEAQ. The CDR3 spans 13 residues. This CDR3 is CASSLVGIQPQHF. The CDR3 DNA sequence: TGTGCCAGCAGCTTAGTGGGAATTCAGCCCCAGCATTTT.

Many counts were recorded for this clonotype. The V and J genes are TRBV24-1 and TRBJ2-7; D is unresolved. Germline loops: CDR1 KGHDR, CDR2 SFDVKD. The CDR3 extends over 12 amino acids. DNA of the CDR3: TGTCCTAGAGCGTCAAGCTCCTACGAGCAGTACTTC. Amino acid sequence: CPRASSSYEQYF.

The chain recombines TRBV7-2 with TRBJ2-7; D not resolved. The CDR3 is made up of 14 amino acids. CDR1 is SGHTA, CDR2 FQGNSA, per germline. Trimming pared 6 bases from V and 2 bases from J, leaving 14 bases between. The CDR3 is CASSFGWQTYEQYF. The CDR3 bases are TGTGCCAGCAGTTTCGGGTGGCAGACCTACGAGCAGTACTTC.

This clonotype was counted many times. CDR3 bases: TGCAGTGCTAGAGTGGCTCACGGACACTATGGCTACACCTTC. Translation gives CSARVAHGHYGYTF. V and J are TRBV20-1 and TRBJ1-2, with D hard to call. CDR1 DFQATT and CDR2 SNEGSKA come from the germline V gene (reference sequence). Trimming took off 1 base at V and 3 bases at J, with 12 bases between the two ends. The CDR3 is made up of 14 amino acids.

The chain links TRBV6-2 or TRBV6-3 to TRBJ1-2, with unresolved D. The V end lost 0 bases, the J end lost 7 bases, and 3 bases lay between the germline ends. The CDR3 length is 11 residues. Germline values: CDR1 MNHEY, CDR2 SVGEGT. The CDR3 DNA follows: TGTGCCAGCAGTTACTCGGTTGGCTACACCTTC. This codes for CASSYSVGYTF.

The V and J genes are TRBV11-2 and TRBJ2-7; tentatively, D is TRBD2 (5 bases). CDR1 and CDR2 from the germline V gene are SGHAT and FQNNGV. CDR3 length equals 14 residues. V was shortened by 1 base and J by 5 bases, with 12 bases between the two germline ends. The CDR3 DNA reads TGTGCCAGCAGCTTAGGGACTCCCGGGGACGAGCAGTACTTC. This encodes CASSLGTPGDEQYF.

This clonotype appeared many times. V is TRBV12-3 or TRBV12-4 and J is TRBJ1-1; D uncertain. CDR3 size: 13 residues. Trimming removed 4 bases from V and 1 base from J, with 7 bases in between. The CDR3 nucleotides are TGTGCCAGCAGTTCTTTTGAGAACACTGAAGCTTTCTTT. It encodes CASSSFENTEAFF.

The chain is built from TRBV24-1 and TRBJ1-2; D not certain. This CDR3 is 15 amino acids long. Germline V gene lookup returns CDR1 KGHDR and CDR2 SFDVKD. V was shortened by 2 bases and J by 5 bases, with 14 bases between the two germline ends. The CDR3: CATSDSKGQQYGYTF. The CDR3 coding sequence is TGTGCCACCAGTGATTCCAAGGGTCAACAGTATGGCTACACCTTC.

This clonotype appeared a few times. This chain links TRBV5-6 with TRBJ1-2; 8 bases match TRBD1. The CDR3 has 13 residues. The ends lost 1 base at V and 8 bases at J; junction bases unmatched: 4. Germline CDR1 is SGHDT and CDR2 is YYEEEE. CDR3 amino acids: CASSLLTGAGYTF. DNA of the CDR3: TGTGCCAGCAGCTTGTTGACAGGGGCAGGCTACACCTTC.

This clonotype has at least ten counts. V is TRBV10-2 and J is TRBJ1-3, with no clear D. This CDR3 is 17 amino acids long. Trimming took 2 bases from V and 0 from J, leaving 14 bases between them. Germline assignment: CDR1 WSHSY and CDR2 SAAADI. DNA for the CDR3: TGCGCCAGCAGTGAGAGAGGACCCACTTACTCTGGAAACACCATATATTTT. Its translation: CASSERGPTYSGNTIYF.

The sample holds many counts of this clonotype. V usage is TRBV20-1 and J usage is TRBJ1-2, with TRBD1 as a possible D gene (5 bases). Germline V CDR1 and CDR2: DFQATT, SNEGSKA (reference sequence). The CDR3 is 15 residues long. Trimming removed 3 bases from V and 0 bases from J, with 14 bases in between. CDR3 sequence (DNA): TGCAGTGCTAGGGATAGACAGACCTCTAACTATGGCTACACCTTC. Translated: CSARDRQTSNYGYTF.

This clonotype was counted many times. J is TRBJ1-2 and V is TRBV25-1; weak D call: TRBD1 (6 bases). The V gene's germline CDR1 is MGHDK and CDR2 SYGVNS. This CDR3 is built from 17 residues. Trimming cost V 4 bases and J 5 bases, with 23 bases left between them. The CDR3, as DNA: TGTGCCAGCAGTGGATGGTCCACACAGGGTTCGGGTTATGGCTACACCTTC. This translates into CASSGWSTQGSGYGYTF.

This clonotype was counted between two and nine times. The CDR3 loop reads CASSISTGNNQPQHF. DNA for the CDR3: TGTGCCAGTAGTATCTCGACGGGCAACAATCAGCCCCAGCATTTT. V gene TRBV19 combines with J gene TRBJ1-5; D unresolved. Germline assignment: CDR1 LNHDA and CDR2 SQIVND (reference sequence). The V end was cut by 3 bases, the J end by 3 bases, with 12 bases between. The CDR3 has 15 residues.

This clonotype showed up many times. V usage is TRBV6-6 and J usage is TRBJ2-5, with no clear D. CDR1 is MNHNY and CDR2 is SVGAGI in the germline V gene (reference sequence). V was cut by 4 bases and J by 2 bases, with 5 bases left in between. The CDR3 loop spans 12 amino acids. The CDR3 region is CASSFRQETQYF. The DNA of the CDR3 is TGTGCCAGCAGTTTTCGGCAAGAGACCCAGTACTTC.

In this sample, this clonotype turned up a few times. The CDR3 nucleotides read TGTGCCAGTACTAAAATAGCGGGAGAAGAGACCCAGTACTTC. Translated: CASTKIAGEETQYF. The V call is TRBV7-2, the J call TRBJ2-5; 9 positions agree with TRBD2. This CDR3 has 14 residues. Trimming took 9 bases from V and 3 from J; bases not matched to a gene: 8. Germline CDR1 reads SGHTA; CDR2 reads FQGNSA.